This TCR beta chain is drawn from a study of cytomegalovirus exposure and HLA in healthy donors. About the research overall: Of the donors genotyped, approximately 400 in all, about 82% fell in the Caucasian-associated ancestry cluster. Whole-study results and caveats: Later analysis showed TCR association rates varying by HLA locus, highest for DRB1 and lowest for HLA-C. Being productive about 87% or about 30% of the time was typical of most TCR beta V segments in an earlier analysis. Listed as cytomegalovirus-associated were around 160 TCR beta chains.

Amplification used 60 Vbeta primers and 13 Jbeta primers. Sequencing used immunoSEQ multiplex PCR; TCRdb keeps in-frame clones, though not all of them. Altogether some 200,000 clones are present, 75% to 80% being singletons, with the ten largest covering about 2.6%. Of note for this clone: Antigen unknown.

The germline gives CDR1 SGHNT, CDR2 YYREEE (reference sequence). The V gene end was trimmed by 0 bases and the J gene end by 7 bases; junction bases not matched to a gene: 6. The CDR3 is 14 residues long. The source is a female donor in good health and CMV-seronegative. Sequenced: PBMCs. This rearrangement joins TRBV5-4 to TRBJ2-7; TRBD2 aligns across 8 bases. DNA for the CDR3: TGTGCCAGCAGCTTGGCCGGGACTAGAAGGGAGCAGTACTTC. Amino acid sequence: CASSLAGTRREQYF.